The rows below give T cell receptor beta chains drawn from one sample of a study of blood T cell repertoires in COVID-19. The repertoire was sequenced with immunoSEQ multiplex PCR; TCRdb's copy has only in-frame clones and lacks some. The sample shows 88,000 or so clones, 65% to 90% of them seen only once. Sequencing was performed on peripheral blood. The origin of the receptors is a man in his sixties with acute or convalescent COVID-19. The CDR3 runs from the conserved cysteine through the conserved F or W. The D gene is left open where the match is weak. Size values are once, few and many counts, or a class for expanded clones, and some rows have none.

J: TRBJ2-5
D: .
V: TRBV2
size: once
CDR3: CAVPVESETQYF
DNA: TGTGCCGTACCCGTGGAGAGCGAGACCCAGTACTTC

J: TRBJ1-1
D: .
V: TRBV4-1
size: .
CDR3: CASSQGGSSTEAFF
DNA: TGCGCCAGCAGCCAAGGTGGCAGTTCCACTGAAGCTTTCTTT

J: TRBJ1-3
D: .
V: TRBV15
size: .
CDR3: CATSRDHPGVGNTIYF
DNA: TGTGCCACCAGCAGAGATCACCCCGGAGTAGGAAACACCATATATTTT

J: TRBJ2-3
D: .
V: TRBV7-2
size: once
CDR3: CASSPTFRGDTQYF
DNA: TGTGCCAGCAGCCCTACATTTAGAGGCGATACGCAGTATTTT

J: TRBJ2-1
D: .
V: TRBV4-3
size: .
CDR3: CASSQTGSYEAEQFF
DNA: TGCGCCAGCAGCCAAACGGGGTCCTACGAGGCTGAGCAGTTCTTC

J: TRBJ1-2
D: TRBD1
V: TRBV5-4
size: .
CDR3: CASSWDRVDYGYTF
DNA: TGTGCCAGCAGCTGGGACAGGGTAGACTATGGCTACACCTTC

J: TRBJ2-4
D: .
V: TRBV4-1
size: .
CDR3: CASSQYGGAKNIQYF
DNA: TGCGCCAGCAGCCAATACGGTGGAGCCAAAAACATTCAGTACTTC

J: TRBJ2-1
D: TRBD2
V: TRBV5-1
size: .
CDR3: CASSLSGLAENNEQFF
DNA: TGCGCCAGCAGCTTGTCGGGACTAGCGGAGAACAATGAGCAGTTCTTC

J: TRBJ1-1
D: .
V: TRBV3-1/TRBV3-2
size: .
CDR3: CASSLRGTPEAFF
DNA: TGTGCCAGCAGCTTACGGGGGACCCCTGAAGCTTTCTTT

J: TRBJ2-3
D: .
V: TRBV9
size: .
CDR3: CASSATGSTDTQYF
DNA: TGTGCCAGCAGCGCGACAGGTAGCACAGATACGCAGTATTTT

J: TRBJ2-3
D: TRBD1
V: TRBV7-2
size: .
CDR3: CASSSTGVTTDTQYF
DNA: TGTGCCAGCAGCTCAACAGGGGTGACCACAGATACGCAGTATTTT

J: TRBJ2-3
D: TRBD2
V: TRBV5-4
size: .
CDR3: CASSFKTSGNTDTQYF
DNA: TGTGCCAGCAGCTTTAAGACTAGCGGGAACACAGATACGCAGTATTTT